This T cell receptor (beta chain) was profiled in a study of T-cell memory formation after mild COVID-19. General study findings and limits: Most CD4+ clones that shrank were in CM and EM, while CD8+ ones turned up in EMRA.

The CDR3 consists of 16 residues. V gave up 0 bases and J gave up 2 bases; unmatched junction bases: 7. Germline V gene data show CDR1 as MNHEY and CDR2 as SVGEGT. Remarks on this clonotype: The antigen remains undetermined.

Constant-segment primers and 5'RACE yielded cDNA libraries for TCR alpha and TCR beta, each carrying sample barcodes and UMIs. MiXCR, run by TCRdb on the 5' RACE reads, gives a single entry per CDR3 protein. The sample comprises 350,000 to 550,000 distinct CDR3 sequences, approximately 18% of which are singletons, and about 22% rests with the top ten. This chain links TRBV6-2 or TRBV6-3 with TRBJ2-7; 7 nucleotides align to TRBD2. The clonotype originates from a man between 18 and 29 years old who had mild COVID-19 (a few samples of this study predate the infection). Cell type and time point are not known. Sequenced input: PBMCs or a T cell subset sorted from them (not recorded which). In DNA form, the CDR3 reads TGTGCCAGCAGTTACTCGAGCGCGGGGGAGACCTACGAGCAGTACTTC. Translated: CASSYSSAGETYEQYF.